This is a list of T cell receptor beta chains from one sample in a study of early T cells in non-severe SARS-CoV-2 infection. TCRdb processed the 5' RACE reads anew with MiXCR; each CDR3 protein has one entry. The sample holds more than 45,000 distinct CDR3 sequences, approximately 6% seen once. The sequenced sample was whole blood, obtained at baseline. Source of these receptors: an adult who was a healthcare worker with PCR-confirmed SARS-CoV-2 infection or an uninfected control (not recorded which). The CDR3 runs from the conserved cysteine through the conserved F or W. The D gene is left open where the match is weak. Size is stated for part of the rows, as once, few or many counts, or as a class when the clone is expanded.

- many TRBJ2-7 TRBV3-1 TGTGCCAGCAGCCAAGCCGGGGGAGCGCCCTACGAGCAGTACTTC CASSQAGGAPYEQYF
TRBD1 many TRBJ2-5 TRBV6-2/TRBV6-3 TGTGCCAGCAGGGGACAGGGGAGAGAGACCCAGTACTTC CASRGQGRETQYF
TRBD2 - TRBJ2-1 TRBV6-2/TRBV6-3 TGTGCCAGCAGTTACGGTCGAGCGGGAGGAAAGCGCAATGAGCAGTTCTTC CASSYGRAGGKRNEQFF
- many TRBJ1-1 TRBV5-1 TGCGCCAGCAGCCTGCTCATGAACACTGAAGCTTTCTTT CASSLLMNTEAFF
- - TRBJ2-2 TRBV4-2 TGTGCCAGCAGCCAAGATCCTTGGTACACCGGGGAGCTGTTTTTT CASSQDPWYTGELFF
- few TRBJ1-5 TRBV12-3/TRBV12-4 TGTGCCAGCAGTTTAAAAGGGACCTCTCAGCCCCAGCATTTT CASSLKGTSQPQHF
- many TRBJ2-2 TRBV20-1 TGCAGTGCTAGACTAGGGAACACCGGGGAGCTGTTTTTT CSARLGNTGELFF
- - TRBJ2-5 TRBV28 TGTGCCAGCAGTTTGGAGACCCAGTACTTC CASSLETQYF
- few TRBJ2-4 TRBV6-6 TGTGCCACCCATAACAGCCTCGAGGCCAAAAACATTCAGTACTTC CATHNSLEAKNIQYF
- - TRBJ1-2 TRBV27 TGTGCCAGCAGCCGAGGACTTTCCTATGGCTACACCTTC CASSRGLSYGYTF
- - TRBJ2-7 TRBV5-6 TGTGCCAGCAGCTTGGAGATCGGCACGTCCGAGCAGTACTTC CASSLEIGTSEQYF
- many TRBJ2-5 TRBV12-3/TRBV12-4 TGTGCCAGCAGTTGGGACTCCGCCGAGACCCAGTACTTC CASSWDSAETQYF
- - TRBJ2-3 TRBV11-2 TGTGCCAGCAGCGGGGGTTTCACAGATACGCAGTATTTT CASSGGFTDTQYF
- - TRBJ1-5 TRBV2 TGTGCCAGCAGTGCCCAAACGGGTAGGCAGCCCCAGCATTTT CASSAQTGRQPQHF
- few TRBJ2-1 TRBV12-3/TRBV12-4 TGTGCCAGCAGAGCGACTAATTGGGAGCAGTTCTTC CASRATNWEQFF
TRBD1 - TRBJ2-2 TRBV24-1 TGTGCCACCAGTGATTGGCAAACGGGACAGGGGACCACCGGGGAGCTGTTTTTT CATSDWQTGQGTTGELFF
- - TRBJ2-1 TRBV18 TGTGCCAGCTCACCAGTGGGAAATGAGCAGTTCTTC CASSPVGNEQFF
TRBD1 few TRBJ2-2 TRBV29-1 TGCAGCGCCATAGACAGGGCGGCCACCGGGGAGCTGTTTTTT CSAIDRAATGELFF
TRBD2 - TRBJ2-7 TRBV5-4 TGTGCCAGCAGCTCCTTGGGACTAGCGGGAGGAGGCTACGAGCAGTACTTC CASSSLGLAGGGYEQYF
TRBD2 many TRBJ2-7 TRBV13 TGTGCCAGCAGCTTAGCCGGACTAGCGGGACGGGGCTCCTACGAGCAGTACTTC CASSLAGLAGRGSYEQYF
- few TRBJ1-2 TRBV29-1 TGCAGCGTTGATTCCTATGGCTACACCTTC CSVDSYGYTF
- many TRBJ2-5 TRBV29-1 TGCAGCGTTGAGGAGGGACAAGGGACCCAGTACTTC CSVEEGQGTQYF
TRBD2 few TRBJ2-2 TRBV2 TGTGCCAGCGGACTAGCGGGAAACACCGGGGAGCTGTTTTTT CASGLAGNTGELFF